The 2 T cell receptor beta chains below were found in one sample sequenced in a study of early T cells in non-severe SARS-CoV-2 infection. TCRdb passed the 5' RACE reads through MiXCR, listing each CDR3 protein once. Of 40,000 to 55,000 distinct CDR3 sequences detected, under 7.5% appear once; the ten largest clones hold about 20%. The specimen comprised whole blood, sampled at baseline. The receptors stem from an adult who was a healthcare worker with PCR-confirmed SARS-CoV-2 infection or an uninfected control (not recorded which).

This clonotype was seen a few times. The chain has TRBV3-1 and TRBJ1-1, with TRBD1 matching over 7 bases. In germline, CDR1 is LGHDT, CDR2 YNNKEL (reference sequence). V dropped 10 bases and J dropped 5; count of bases not matched to a gene: 13. The CDR3 sequence is 14 residues long. The CDR3 coding sequence is TGTGCCACTTCCAGGAGGTCAGGGGGGACTGAAGCTTTCTTT. It specifies CATSRRSGGTEAFF.

This clonotype was detected many times. The V and J genes are TRBV2 and TRBJ2-1, with TRBD2 as a possible D gene (5 bases). V lost 2 bases to trimming and J lost 4 bases, with 6 bases between them. Germline values: CDR1 SNHLY, CDR2 FYNNEI. The CDR3 is made up of 13 amino acids. CDR3 loop: CASSERGYNEQFF. The CDR3 coding sequence is TGTGCCAGCAGTGAACGGGGATACAATGAGCAGTTCTTC.